One sample yielded the 30 T cell receptor beta chains listed below, sequenced in a study of post-analysis software for immune sequencing data. Points from the study as a whole: Relative to controls, patients had 5 or 6 TRBV segments at higher frequency, with TRBV5-6, TRBV5-1 and TRBV20-1 among these.

No antigen has been identified for these receptors. Unique molecular identifiers were built into the TCR beta cDNA libraries. TCRdb ran MiXCR on the PCR reads and lists one entry per CDR3 protein. The table has about 810,000 distinct CDR3 sequences, roughly 50% seen once. Material: blood. The receptors here all came from a girl aged 10-17 years with multiple sclerosis.

As DNA, the CDR3 is TGTGCCAGCAGTAAAGCCTATGAAGCTTTCTTT. It specifies CASSKAYEAFF. The V call is TRBV25-1, the J call TRBJ1-1, with D unresolved. Trimming shortened V by 5 bases and J by 7 bases, and 8 bases separated the two germline ends. The CDR3 consists of 11 residues. Germline V gives CDR1 MGHDK, CDR2 SYGVNS.

This clonotype was seen only a few times. The chain's CDR3 is CASSKLTGRSSYEQYF. CDR3 nucleotides: TGTGCCAGCAGTAAACTCACAGGGAGGAGTTCCTACGAGCAGTACTTC. The chain uses TRBV6-5 and TRBJ2-7; TRBD1 or TRBD2 may be the D gene (6 bases each). The CDR3 spans 16 residues. The ends were cut back, 5 bases at V and 1 base at J, with 18 bases in the middle. Germline V gene sequence: CDR1 MNHEY, CDR2 SVGAGI.

This clonotype appeared a few times. The rearrangement links TRBV3-1 to TRBJ2-1, with 12 bases lining up with TRBD1. V lost 4 bases and J lost 8; bases outside the gene matches: 9. CDR3 length equals 16 residues. Germline V gene data show CDR1 as LGHDT and CDR2 as YNNKEL (reference sequence). CDR3 DNA: TGTGCCAGCAGCCTTCCGGCGGGACAGGGGGCGGATGAGCAGTTCTTC. This translates into CASSLPAGQGADEQFF.

J is TRBJ2-5 and V is TRBV5-1, with D uncertain. The germline gives CDR1 SGHRS, CDR2 YFSETQ. V lost 4 bases to trimming and J lost 2 bases, with 6 bases between them. The CDR3 covers 12 residues. The CDR3 DNA follows: TGCGCCAGCAGCATCATGCAAGAGACCCAGTACTTC. Residues: CASSIMQETQYF.

The V gene is TRBV7-9, the J gene TRBJ2-6; 8 nucleotides agree with TRBD2. With 5 bases clipped from V and 2 bases from J, the junction kept 5 bases outside the gene matches. The CDR3 length is 16 residues. Germline lookup yields CDR1 SEHNR and CDR2 FQNEAQ (reference sequence). The CDR3 loop is CASSRRAGAGANVLTF. Here the CDR3 DNA reads TGTGCCAGCAGCCGTCGAGCGGGAGCTGGGGCCAACGTCCTGACTTTC.

The J gene is TRBJ1-6, the V gene TRBV27; D uncertain. V lost 3 bases, J lost 10 bases, and 7 bases lay in between. This CDR3 has 12 amino acids. Germline V gives CDR1 MNHEY, CDR2 SMNVEV (reference sequence). The CDR3 sequence: CASSFFRSPLHF. In DNA form, the CDR3 reads TGTGCCAGCAGTTTTTTTCGGTCACCCCTCCACTTT.

The chain links TRBV11-2 to TRBJ1-4; D gene uncertain. Trimming shortened V by 6 bases and J by 5 bases, and 7 bases separated the two germline ends. CDR1 is SGHAT, CDR2 FQNNGV, per germline. The CDR3 sequence is 12 residues long. CDR3 protein: CASRRLNEKLFF. CDR3 DNA: TGTGCCAGCAGGCGGTTAAATGAAAAACTGTTTTTT.

The chain combines TRBV15 with TRBJ2-5, with D perhaps matching TRBD2 (5 bases). The germline V gene has CDR1 LNHNV and CDR2 YYDKDF (reference sequence). This CDR3 is built from 15 residues. The V end was cut by 6 bases, the J end by 4 bases, with 18 bases between. CDR3 DNA sequence: TGTGCCACCAGTGACCGGGATCCCGATGGAGAGACCCAGTACTTC. Residues: CATSDRDPDGETQYF.

This chain links TRBV5-1 with TRBJ1-1; D remains ambiguous. V shed 4 bases and J shed 1 base, with 11 bases lying between them. Germline-derived CDR1 and CDR2 are SGHRS and YFSETQ. This CDR3 is built from 14 residues. The CDR3 spells CASSVEQPNTEAFF. As DNA, the CDR3 is TGCGCCAGCAGCGTGGAACAGCCGAACACTGAAGCTTTCTTT.

The CDR3 DNA sequence: TGTGCCACCAGCGGGGACGGGGACAGGGTTCCAGATACGCAGTATTTT. Translation: CATSGDGDRVPDTQYF. The chain recombines TRBV15 with TRBJ2-3; 9 bases map to TRBD1. The CDR3 loop spans 16 amino acids. V lost 5 bases and J lost 4; bases outside the gene matches: 10. Per the germline V gene, CDR1 is LNHNV and CDR2 is YYDKDF (reference sequence).

The chain employs TRBV18 and TRBJ1-5; TRBD1 agrees at 7 bases. The CDR3 is made up of 16 amino acids. V trimming: 8 bases; J trimming: 4 bases; junction bases outside the gene matches: 14. Germline V gives CDR1 KGHSH, CDR2 LQKENI. CDR3 region: CASAEAGGLWNQPQHF. The CDR3 region has the DNA TGTGCCAGCGCGGAGGCAGGGGGATTATGGAATCAGCCCCAGCATTTT. Filled out from reference TRBV18 and TRBJ1-5, the complete variable domain reads NAGVMQNPRHLVRRRGQEARLRCSPMKGHSHVYWYRQLPEEGLKFMVYLQKENIIDESGMPKERFSAEFPKEGPSILRIQQVVRGDSAAYFCASAEAGGLWNQPQHFGDGTRLSIL.

V usage is TRBV24-1 and J usage is TRBJ2-5; 8 nucleotides line up with TRBD1. The CDR3 consists of 17 residues. Germline V gene lookup returns CDR1 KGHDR and CDR2 SFDVKD. The junction had 11 bases not matched to a gene; V was cut back by 2 bases and J by 4 bases. CDR3 sequence reads: CATSDSREQGERETQYF. The CDR3 bases are TGTGCCACCAGTGATTCCCGCGAACAGGGGGAACGAGAGACCCAGTACTTC.

CDR3 coding DNA: TGTGCCAGCAGCCTCACTTTTAGCGGGGGGGCCAGCAATGAGCAGTTCTTC. Protein: CASSLTFSGGASNEQFF. J is TRBJ2-1 and V is TRBV7-2; 11 bases fit TRBD2. CDR1 is SGHTA and CDR2 is FQGNSA in the germline V gene. The CDR3 has 17 residues. Losses at the gene ends were 5 bases for V and 6 bases for J; bases not matched to a gene: 12.

The gene calls are TRBV20-1 and TRBJ2-1; 11 nucleotides agree with TRBD2. Trimming cost V 6 bases and J 0 bases; bases outside gene matches: 7. Germline CDR1 reads DFQATT; CDR2 reads SNEGSKA (reference sequence). There are 16 residues in the CDR3. As DNA, the CDR3 is TGCAGTGCCTACGGGACTAGCGGTCGCTCCTACAATGAGCAGTTCTTC. This encodes CSAYGTSGRSYNEQFF.

This chain joins TRBV7-6 and TRBJ1-4, with D maybe TRBD1 (5 bases). V was trimmed by 5 bases and J by 2 bases, leaving 12 bases between them. The CDR3 has 15 residues. The germline V gene has CDR1 SGHVS and CDR2 FNYEAQ. The CDR3 DNA reads TGTGCCAGCAGCGACCCGGGACCGACTAATGAAAAACTGTTTTTT. Translated, it gives CASSDPGPTNEKLFF.

In its sample, this clonotype was seen a few times. The V and J genes are TRBV29-1 and TRBJ2-5; tentative D call: TRBD1 (6 bases). The CDR3 consists of 13 residues. The germline V gene encodes CDR1 SQVTM and CDR2 ANQGSEA. Trimming pared 3 bases from V and 2 bases from J, leaving 10 bases between. Written as DNA, the CDR3 is TGCAGCGTTGACAGGGGAAGGCAAGAGACCCAGTACTTC. Its translation: CSVDRGRQETQYF. The full variable domain, in which reference TRBV29-1 and TRBJ2-5 provide the parts outside the CDR3, is SAVISQKPSRDICQRGTSLTIQCQVDSQVTMMFWYRQQPGQSLTLIATANQGSEATYESGFVIDKFPISRPNLTFSTLTVSNMSPEDSSIYLCSVDRGRQETQYFGPGTRLLVL.

In its sample, this clonotype was seen a few times. The chain uses TRBV20-1 and TRBJ2-1; no reliable D call. Germline V gives CDR1 DFQATT, CDR2 SNEGSKA (reference sequence). This CDR3 is built from 13 residues. Trimming cost V 0 bases and J 15 bases, with 18 bases left between them. Here the CDR3 reads CSARDRARGLVFF. The CDR3 DNA sequence: TGCAGTGCTAGAGATCGGGCTAGAGGTTTAGTGTTCTTC.

CDR3 nucleotide sequence: TGTGCCAGCAGCTTGCTGGCCGCCGAACTAGCGGATACTTCTGGGGCCAACGTCCTGACTTTC. Translating gives CASSLLAAELADTSGANVLTF. The chain carries TRBV5-5 and TRBJ2-6, with TRBD2 identical over 8 bases. The CDR3 runs 21 residues. The V segment lost 1 base and the J segment 1 base; nucleotides outside the gene matches: 16. CDR1 and CDR2 (germline): SGHKS, YYEKEE (reference sequence).

The V call is TRBV20-1, the J call TRBJ2-7, with TRBD2 matching 10 bases. J was trimmed by 3 bases and V by 2 bases; bases with no gene match: 1. Germline V gene sequence: CDR1 DFQATT, CDR2 SNEGSKA (reference sequence). This CDR3 spans 13 amino acids. The DNA for the CDR3 is TGCAGTGCTAGAACTAGCGGGATCTACGAGCAGTACTTC. Its translation is CSARTSGIYEQYF.

This clonotype was recorded once. The rearrangement links TRBV20-1 to TRBJ2-1; D may be TRBD1 or TRBD2 (6 bases each). Deletions cut 5 bases from V and 13 bases from J, with 24 bases between. The CDR3 loop spans 14 amino acids. CDR1 is DFQATT, CDR2 SNEGSKA, per germline (reference sequence). The CDR3 nucleotides are TGCAGTGCTGAACAGGGCTATCGAGGGGGGACCCAGTTCTTC. Protein sequence: CSAEQGYRGGTQFF.

This clonotype was recorded a few times. The genes are TRBV20-1 and TRBJ2-7; TRBD1 matches at 9 bases. Germline trimming cut 2 bases from V and 1 base from J; bases unmatched to any gene: 6. Germline V gene lookup returns CDR1 DFQATT and CDR2 SNEGSKA (reference sequence). The CDR3 has 15 residues. The CDR3 region is CSARRGTGISYEQYF. The CDR3 DNA reads TGCAGTGCTAGACGGGGGACAGGGATTTCCTACGAGCAGTACTTC.

This clonotype was counted between two and nine times. J is TRBJ2-7 and V is TRBV5-1; 12 bases agree with TRBD1. Per the germline V gene, CDR1 is SGHRS and CDR2 is YFSETQ. The CDR3 loop spans 15 amino acids. J lost 2 bases, V lost 3 bases, and 3 bases had no gene match. As DNA, the CDR3 is TGCGCCAGCAGCTGGGGACAGGGGGCCGCCTACGAGCAGTACTTC. It specifies CASSWGQGAAYEQYF.

The chain carries TRBV12-5 and TRBJ2-3, with 12 bases lining up with TRBD2. Germline assignment: CDR1 LGHNT and CDR2 FRNRAP. This CDR3 is 15 amino acids long. After removal of 6 bases from V and 1 base from J, the junction contained 2 bases not matched to a gene. CDR3 in DNA: TGTGCTAGTGGCCCTAGCGGGGGGGGCACAGATACGCAGTATTTT. Translating gives CASGPSGGGTDTQYF.

This clonotype was detected only a few times. This sequence joins TRBV29-1 and TRBJ1-2, with a weak D call TRBD1 (5 bases). V lost 7 bases, J lost 7 bases, and 16 bases lay in between. CDR1 and CDR2 (germline): SQVTM, ANQGSEA. This CDR3 has 12 residues. CDR3 DNA: TGCAGCGAAGAACCCCAGGGAGGTGGCTACACCTTC. It translates to CSEEPQGGGYTF.

This clonotype was observed a handful of times. This chain connects TRBV10-3 to TRBJ2-6; TRBD1 aligns across 11 bases. The germline V gene encodes CDR1 ENHRY and CDR2 SYGVKD. The CDR3 runs to 17 residues. The V and J ends lost 5 bases and 3 bases, in that order; junction bases with no gene match: 6. In nucleotides, the CDR3 is TGTGCCATCAGTAGGGGGACAGGGGGACTTGGGGCCAACGTCCTGACTTTC. Its protein is CAISRGTGGLGANVLTF.

The CDR3 coding sequence is TGCGCCAGCAGCCCAGGACAGGGCCGGAACACCATATATTTT. Translating gives CASSPGQGRNTIYF. The chain combines TRBV5-1 with TRBJ1-3, with 8 nucleotides matching TRBD1. Germline values: CDR1 SGHRS, CDR2 YFSETQ. The CDR3 consists of 14 residues. J gave up 7 bases and V 4 bases, and 7 bases lay outside the gene matches.

This chain connects TRBV24-1 to TRBJ2-5; D may be TRBD1 or TRBD2 (6 bases each). This CDR3 spans 13 amino acids. V gave up 4 bases and J gave up 4 bases, with 9 bases separating them. Germline values: CDR1 KGHDR, CDR2 SFDVKD. The CDR3, as DNA: TGTGCCACCAGTGACGGGGGCACAGAGACCCAGTACTTC. Translated, it gives CATSDGGTETQYF.

This clonotype was observed a handful of times. The J gene is TRBJ2-3, the V gene TRBV20-1, with 7 bases aligning to TRBD2. This CDR3 contains 17 residues. V lost 0 bases and J lost 0; bases outside the gene matches: 9. CDR1 is DFQATT and CDR2 is SNEGSKA in the germline V gene (reference sequence). CDR3 coding DNA: TGCAGTGCTAGAGATCGGCGGGGGTTTATCAGCACAGATACGCAGTATTTT. Translated, it gives CSARDRRGFISTDTQYF.

This chain connects TRBV20-1 to TRBJ2-3; D remains unclear. Germline values: CDR1 DFQATT, CDR2 SNEGSKA (reference sequence). The CDR3 is 15 amino acids. V lost 2 bases and J lost 6, with 18 bases in between. The CDR3 DNA reads TGCAGTGCTAGAAAGACGGTCGGTCGGTACGATACGCAGTATTTT. This sequence encodes CSARKTVGRYDTQYF.

Only a few counts were recorded for this clonotype. The rearrangement uses TRBV5-1 and TRBJ2-7; TRBD2 aligns across 13 bases. Germline V gives CDR1 SGHRS, CDR2 YFSETQ. There are 20 residues in the CDR3. V lost 4 bases and J lost 1; bases outside the gene matches: 17. The CDR3 sequence is CASSQAAPGLAGQLSYEQYF. The CDR3 nucleotides read TGCGCCAGCAGCCAGGCCGCACCGGGACTAGCGGGGCAACTATCCTACGAGCAGTACTTC. The entire variable domain, with the rest obtained from reference TRBV5-1 and TRBJ2-7, is as follows: KAGVTQTPRYLIKTRGQQVTLSCSPISGHRSVSWYQQTPGQGLQFLFEYFSETQRNKGNFPGRFSGRQFSNSRSEMNVSTLELGDSALYLCASSQAAPGLAGQLSYEQYFGPGTRLTVT.